This T cell receptor beta chain was obtained from a study of cytomegalovirus exposure and HLA in healthy donors. Primers: 60 Vbeta forward and 13 Jbeta reverse. Here immunoSEQ multiplex PCR was the method, and the copy in TCRdb shows in-frame clones only, minus some. This table has about 98,000 clones, around two thirds appearing once. Germline V CDR1 and CDR2: MNHEY, SVGAGI. Trimming left V 4 bases short and J 0 bases short, with 9 bases between. The CDR3 extends over 14 amino acids. The chain employs TRBV6-5 and TRBJ2-5; tentative D call: TRBD2 (6 bases). Sequenced: PBMCs. The TCR originated in a male donor in good health and CMV-seronegative. CDR3 in DNA: TGTGCCAGCAGTTGGGGGGACTACCAAGAGACCCAGTACTTC. It encodes CASSWGDYQETQYF.